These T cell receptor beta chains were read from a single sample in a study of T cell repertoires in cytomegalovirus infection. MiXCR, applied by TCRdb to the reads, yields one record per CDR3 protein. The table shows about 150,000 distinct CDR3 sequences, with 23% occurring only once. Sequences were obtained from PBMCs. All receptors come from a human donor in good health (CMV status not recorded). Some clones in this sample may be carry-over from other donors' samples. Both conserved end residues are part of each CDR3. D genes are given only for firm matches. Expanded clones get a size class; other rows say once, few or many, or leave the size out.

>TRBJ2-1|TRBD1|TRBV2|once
TGTGCCAGCGCAGGGGGCAACTTAGACAATGAGCAGTTCTTC
CASAGGNLDNEQFF
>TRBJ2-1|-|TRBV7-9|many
TGTGCCAGCAGCCTGGGGGAGCGGCACAATGAGCAGTTCTTC
CASSLGERHNEQFF
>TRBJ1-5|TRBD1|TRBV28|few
TGTGCCAGCAACCAGGACAGGCTTGTTCAGCCCCAGCATTTT
CASNQDRLVQPQHF
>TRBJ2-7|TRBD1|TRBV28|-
TGTGCCAGCATCCGGGACAGGGGTTTCTCCTACGAGCAGTACTTC
CASIRDRGFSYEQYF
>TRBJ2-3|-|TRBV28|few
TGTGCCAGCAGGGGGGAGACAGATACGCAGTATTTT
CASRGETDTQYF
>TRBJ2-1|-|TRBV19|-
TGTGCCAGTAGTATATCCAGCAACAATGAGCAGTTCTTC
CASSISSNNEQFF
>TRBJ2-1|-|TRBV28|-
TGTGCCAGCGGAGATGGGGGGCTTTTCGCCTACAATGAGCAGTTCTTC
CASGDGGLFAYNEQFF
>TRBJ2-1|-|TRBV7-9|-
TGTGCCAGCAGCTTATGTAATGAGCAGTTCTTC
CASSLCNEQFF
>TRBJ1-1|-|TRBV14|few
TGTGCCAGCAGCCAAACAGTGAACACTGAAGCTTTCTTT
CASSQTVNTEAFF
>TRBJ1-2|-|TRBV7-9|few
TGTGCCAGCAGCCCCGGAATTTCTTTCTACACCTTC
CASSPGISFYTF
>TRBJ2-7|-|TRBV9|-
TGTGCCAGCAGCGTAGCGGCAGTCTCCTACGAGCAGTACTTC
CASSVAAVSYEQYF
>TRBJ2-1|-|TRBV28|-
TGTGCCAGCAGCACCCAAGGGACGGGGGTGGGGTACAATGAGCAGTTCTTC
CASSTQGTGVGYNEQFF
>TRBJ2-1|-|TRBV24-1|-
TGTGCCACCAGTGAACCTAACAATGAGCAGTTCTTC
CATSEPNNEQFF
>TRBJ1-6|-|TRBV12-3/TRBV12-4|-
TGTGCCAGCCCAAGGAGGTGGCCGCGGTCCACCCCCATTACCACAAATTCACCCCTCCACTTT
CASPRRWPRSTPITTNSPLHF
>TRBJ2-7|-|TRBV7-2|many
TGTGCCAGCAGACAGGACGGCTACGAGCAGTACTTC
CASRQDGYEQYF
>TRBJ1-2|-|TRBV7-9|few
TGTGCCAGCAGGGACAGAGAGGGCTACACCTTC
CASRDREGYTF
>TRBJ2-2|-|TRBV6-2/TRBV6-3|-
TGTGCCAGCTTGCTCTACACGAACACCGGGGAGCTGTTTTTT
CASLLYTNTGELFF
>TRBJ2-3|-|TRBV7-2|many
TGTGCCAGCAGCTTAGTGCCCACAGATACGCAGTATTTT
CASSLVPTDTQYF
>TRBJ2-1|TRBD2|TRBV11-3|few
TGTGCCAGCAGCTCCGGGACTAGCGGGGGCCATGAGCAGTTCTTC
CASSSGTSGGHEQFF
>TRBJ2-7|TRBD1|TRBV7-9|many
TGTGCCAGCAGCTTAGTGCAGGGGGTAGCCTACGAGCAGTACTTC
CASSLVQGVAYEQYF
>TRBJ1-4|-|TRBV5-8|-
TGTGCCAGCAGCTTGCCCACACGGGTTGCAACTAATGAAAAACTGTTTTTT
CASSLPTRVATNEKLFF
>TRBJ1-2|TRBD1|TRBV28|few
TGTGCCAGCTCCGAGGGGACAGATTATGGCTACACCTTC
CASSEGTDYGYTF
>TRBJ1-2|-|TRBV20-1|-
TGCAGTGCTAGAGAGACATTCGGGAACTATGGCTACACCTTC
CSARETFGNYGYTF
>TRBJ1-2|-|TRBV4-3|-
TGCGCCAGCAGCCAAGGTCAGGGTAACGATGGCTACACCTTC
CASSQGQGNDGYTF
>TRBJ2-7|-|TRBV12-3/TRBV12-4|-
TGTGCCAGCAGTTTCGGGGGAGTAGTGAACGAGCAGTACTTC
CASSFGGVVNEQYF